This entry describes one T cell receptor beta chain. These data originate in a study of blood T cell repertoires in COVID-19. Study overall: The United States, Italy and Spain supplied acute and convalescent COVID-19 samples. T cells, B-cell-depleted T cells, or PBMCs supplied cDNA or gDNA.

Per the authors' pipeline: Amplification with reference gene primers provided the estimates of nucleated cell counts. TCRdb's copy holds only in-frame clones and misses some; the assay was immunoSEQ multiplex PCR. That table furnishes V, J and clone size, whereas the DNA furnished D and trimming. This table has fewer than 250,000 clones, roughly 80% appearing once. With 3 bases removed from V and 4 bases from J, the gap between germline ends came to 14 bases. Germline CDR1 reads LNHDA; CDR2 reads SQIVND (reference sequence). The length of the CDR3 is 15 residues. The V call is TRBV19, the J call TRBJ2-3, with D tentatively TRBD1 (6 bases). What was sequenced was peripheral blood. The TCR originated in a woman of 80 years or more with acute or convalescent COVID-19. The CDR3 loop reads CASSISGRGSDTQYF. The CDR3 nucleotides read TGTGCCAGTAGTATTTCGGGCAGGGGCTCAGATACGCAGTATTTT.